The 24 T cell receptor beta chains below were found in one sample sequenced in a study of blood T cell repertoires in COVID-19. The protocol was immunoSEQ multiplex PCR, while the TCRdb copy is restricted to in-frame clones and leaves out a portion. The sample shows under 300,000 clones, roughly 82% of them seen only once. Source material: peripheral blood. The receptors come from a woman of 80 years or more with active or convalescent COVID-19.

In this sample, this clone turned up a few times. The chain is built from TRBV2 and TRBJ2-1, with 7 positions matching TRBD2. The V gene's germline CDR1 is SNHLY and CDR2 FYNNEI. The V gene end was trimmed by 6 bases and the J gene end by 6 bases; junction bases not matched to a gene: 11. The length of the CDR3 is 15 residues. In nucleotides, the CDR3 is TGTGCCAGCAGCCCGAGGGCGGGAGTGGGCAATGAGCAGTTCTTC. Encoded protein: CASSPRAGVGNEQFF.

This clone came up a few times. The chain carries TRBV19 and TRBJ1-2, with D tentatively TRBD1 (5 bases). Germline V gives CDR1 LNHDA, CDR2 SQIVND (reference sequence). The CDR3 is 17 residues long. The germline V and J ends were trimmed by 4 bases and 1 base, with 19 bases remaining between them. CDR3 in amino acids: CASSRTDTLLFNYGYTF. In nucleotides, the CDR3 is TGTGCCAGTAGTAGGACGGACACGTTATTATTTAACTATGGCTACACCTTC.

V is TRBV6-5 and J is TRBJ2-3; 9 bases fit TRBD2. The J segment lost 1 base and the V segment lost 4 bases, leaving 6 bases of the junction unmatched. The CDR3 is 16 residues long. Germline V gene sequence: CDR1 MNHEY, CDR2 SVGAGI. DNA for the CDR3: TGTGCCAGCAGTTTATCTTTAGCGGGGGGCACAGATACGCAGTATTTT. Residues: CASSLSLAGGTDTQYF.

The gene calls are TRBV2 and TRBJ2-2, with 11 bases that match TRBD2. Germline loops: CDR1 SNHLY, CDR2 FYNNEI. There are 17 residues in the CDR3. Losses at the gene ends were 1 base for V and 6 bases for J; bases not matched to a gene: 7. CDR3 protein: CASSEGILAGDPGELFF. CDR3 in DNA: TGTGCCAGCAGTGAAGGAATACTAGCGGGAGATCCCGGGGAGCTGTTTTTT.

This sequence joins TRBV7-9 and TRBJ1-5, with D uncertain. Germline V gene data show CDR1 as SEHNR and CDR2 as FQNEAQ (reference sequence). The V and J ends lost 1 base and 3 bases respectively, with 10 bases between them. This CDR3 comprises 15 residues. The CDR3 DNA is TGTGCCAGCAGCTTAGTGGGCGGGTACAATCAGCCCCAGCATTTT. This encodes CASSLVGGYNQPQHF.

CDR3 residues: CASSFLGDEQYF. CDR3 bases: TGCGCCAGCAGCTTTCTAGGAGACGAGCAGTACTTC. The rearrangement links TRBV5-1 to TRBJ2-7; no clear D gene. V shed 2 bases and J shed 5 bases, with 8 bases lying between them. The CDR3 spans 12 residues. Germline CDR1 and CDR2: SGHRS and YFSETQ.

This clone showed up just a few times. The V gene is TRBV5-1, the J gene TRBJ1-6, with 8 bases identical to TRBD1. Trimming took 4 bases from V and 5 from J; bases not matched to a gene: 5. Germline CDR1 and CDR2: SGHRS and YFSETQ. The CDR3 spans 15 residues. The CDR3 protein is CASSHGTGDNSPLHF. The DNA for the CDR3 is TGCGCCAGCAGCCACGGGACAGGTGATAATTCACCCCTCCACTTT.

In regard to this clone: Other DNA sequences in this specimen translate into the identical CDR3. The CDR3 region has the DNA TGCGCCAGCAGTGCGGGGAAAAACTATGGCTACACCTTC. Translation: CASSAGKNYGYTF. V is TRBV10-1 and J is TRBJ1-2; D remains unclear. Trimming took off 4 bases at V and 2 bases at J, with 8 bases between the two ends. CDR3 length: 13 residues. Germline V gene data show CDR1 as WNHNN and CDR2 as SYGVQD (reference sequence).

In nucleotides, the CDR3 is TGTGCCAGCAGAGAACTAGCGGGGACCTACAATGAGCAGTTCTTC. It codes for CASRELAGTYNEQFF. The V gene is TRBV2, the J gene TRBJ2-1; 10 positions agree with TRBD2. With V trimmed by 6 bases and J by 2 bases, 4 bases remained unmatched. CDR1 SNHLY and CDR2 FYNNEI come from the germline V gene. CDR3 length: 15 amino acids.

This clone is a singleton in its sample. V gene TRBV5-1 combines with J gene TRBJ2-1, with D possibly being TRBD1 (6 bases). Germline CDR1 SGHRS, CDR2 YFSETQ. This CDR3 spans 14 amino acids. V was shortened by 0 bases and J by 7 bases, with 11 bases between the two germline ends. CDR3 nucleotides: TGCGCCAGCAGCTTGGGCAGGGGCGGGAATGAGCAGTTCTTC. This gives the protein CASSLGRGGNEQFF. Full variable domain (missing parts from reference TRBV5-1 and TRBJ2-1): KAGVTQTPRYLIKTRGQQVTLSCSPISGHRSVSWYQQTPGQGLQFLFEYFSETQRNKGNFPGRFSGRQFSNSRSEMNVSTLELGDSALYLCASSLGRGGNEQFFGPGTRLTVL.

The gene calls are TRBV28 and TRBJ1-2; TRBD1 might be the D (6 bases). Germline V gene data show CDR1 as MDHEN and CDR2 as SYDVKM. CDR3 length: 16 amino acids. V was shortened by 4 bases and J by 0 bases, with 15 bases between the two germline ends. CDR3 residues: CASSSSRRTANYGYTF. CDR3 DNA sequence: TGTGCCAGCAGTTCCTCCAGACGGACAGCTAACTATGGCTACACCTTC.

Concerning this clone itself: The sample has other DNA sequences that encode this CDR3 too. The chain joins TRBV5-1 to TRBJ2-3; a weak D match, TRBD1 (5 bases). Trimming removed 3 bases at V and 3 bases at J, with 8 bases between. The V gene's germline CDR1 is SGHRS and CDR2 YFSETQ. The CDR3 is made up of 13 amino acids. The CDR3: CASSSQGTDTQYF. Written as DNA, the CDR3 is TGCGCCAGCAGCTCTCAGGGTACAGATACGCAGTATTTT.

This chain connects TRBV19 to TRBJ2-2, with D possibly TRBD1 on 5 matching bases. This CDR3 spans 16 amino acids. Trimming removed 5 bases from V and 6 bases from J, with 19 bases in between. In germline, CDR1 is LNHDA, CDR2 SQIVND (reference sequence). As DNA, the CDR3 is TGTGCCAGTAGTCCCTCGATTGTGGTAGGGGCCGGGGAGCTGTTTTTT. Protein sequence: CASSPSIVVGAGELFF.

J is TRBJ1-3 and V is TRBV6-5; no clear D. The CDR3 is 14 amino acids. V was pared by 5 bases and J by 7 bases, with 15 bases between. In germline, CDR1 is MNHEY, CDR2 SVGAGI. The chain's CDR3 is CASSRVPGGNTIYF. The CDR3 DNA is TGTGCCAGCAGTCGGGTCCCCGGAGGTAACACCATATATTTT.

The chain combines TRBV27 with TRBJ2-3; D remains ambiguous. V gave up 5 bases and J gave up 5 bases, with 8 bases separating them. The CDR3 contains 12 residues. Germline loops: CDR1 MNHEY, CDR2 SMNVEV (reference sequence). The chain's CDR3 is CASSRNRDTQYF. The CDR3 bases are TGTGCCAGCAGTAGAAACAGAGATACGCAGTATTTT.

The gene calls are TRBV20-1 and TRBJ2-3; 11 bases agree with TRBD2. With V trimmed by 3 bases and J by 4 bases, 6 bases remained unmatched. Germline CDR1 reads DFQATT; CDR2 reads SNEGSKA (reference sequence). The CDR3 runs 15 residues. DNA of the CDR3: TGCAGTGCTAGTCAAGAACTAGCGGGGGCAGATACGCAGTATTTT. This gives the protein CSASQELAGADTQYF.

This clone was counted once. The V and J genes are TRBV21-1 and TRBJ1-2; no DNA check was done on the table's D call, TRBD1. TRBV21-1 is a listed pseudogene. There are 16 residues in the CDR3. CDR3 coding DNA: TGTGCCAGCAGCAAATTCGGGGGACAGGGAAGGAGTGGCTACACCTTC. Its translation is CASSKFGGQGRSGYTF.

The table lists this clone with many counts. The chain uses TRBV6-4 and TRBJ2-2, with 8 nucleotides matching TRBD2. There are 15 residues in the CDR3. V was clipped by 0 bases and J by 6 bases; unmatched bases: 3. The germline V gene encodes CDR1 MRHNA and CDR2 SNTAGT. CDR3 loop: CASSDSTRGAGELFF. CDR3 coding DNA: TGTGCCAGCAGTGACTCGACGCGGGGGGCCGGGGAGCTGTTTTTT.

CDR3 DNA: TGTGCCAGAAGCTTGTTCAGGGGGTTTGGCAATCAGCCCCAGCATTTT. Translation: CARSLFRGFGNQPQHF. The V gene is TRBV5-3, the J gene TRBJ1-5; 7 bases are a match to TRBD1. TRBV5-3 carries the ORF label, with uncertain function. V trimming: 1 base; J trimming: 2 bases; junction bases outside the gene matches: 6. The CDR3 is 16 residues long.

CDR3 sequence: CASSTRTVYSNQPQHF. In DNA, the CDR3 is TGTGCCAGTAGTACCCGGACAGTCTATAGCAATCAGCCCCAGCATTTT. This rearrangement joins TRBV19 to TRBJ1-5, with D possibly TRBD1 on 6 matching bases. Between the trimmed V and J ends, which lost 4 bases and 0 bases, there was a span of 13 bases. Germline assignment: CDR1 LNHDA and CDR2 SQIVND (reference sequence). This CDR3 has 16 residues.

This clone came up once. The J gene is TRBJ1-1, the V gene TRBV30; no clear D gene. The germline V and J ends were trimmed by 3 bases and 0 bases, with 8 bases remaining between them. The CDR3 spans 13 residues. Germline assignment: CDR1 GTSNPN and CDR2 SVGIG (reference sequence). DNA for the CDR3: TGTGCCTGGAGGGAGTACCTGAACACTGAAGCTTTCTTT. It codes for CAWREYLNTEAFF.

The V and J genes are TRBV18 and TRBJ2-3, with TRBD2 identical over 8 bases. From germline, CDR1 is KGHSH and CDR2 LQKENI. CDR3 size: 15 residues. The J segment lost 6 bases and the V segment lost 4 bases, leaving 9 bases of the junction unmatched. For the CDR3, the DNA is TGTGCCAGCTCACAATTAGCGGGATTGCGGGATACGCAGTATTTT. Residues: CASSQLAGLRDTQYF.

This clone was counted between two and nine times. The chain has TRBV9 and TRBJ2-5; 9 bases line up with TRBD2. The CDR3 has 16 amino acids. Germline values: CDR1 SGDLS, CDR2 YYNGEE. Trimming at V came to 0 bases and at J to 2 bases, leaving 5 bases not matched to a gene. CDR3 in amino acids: CASSVGLAGFQETQYF. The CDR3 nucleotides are TGTGCCAGCAGCGTAGGGCTAGCGGGGTTTCAAGAGACCCAGTACTTC.

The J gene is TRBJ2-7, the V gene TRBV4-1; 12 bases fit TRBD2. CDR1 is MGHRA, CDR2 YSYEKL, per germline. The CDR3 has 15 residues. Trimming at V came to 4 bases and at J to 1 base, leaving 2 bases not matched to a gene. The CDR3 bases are TGCGCCAGCAGCCTGACTAGCGGGAGTTCCTACGAGCAGTACTTC. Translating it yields CASSLTSGSSYEQYF.